Each of the 31 T cell receptor beta chains below was sequenced from the same sample in a study of cytomegalovirus exposure and HLA in healthy donors. Amplification used 60 Vbeta primers and 13 Jbeta primers. Libraries were prepared by immunoSEQ multiplex PCR; TCRdb keeps only in-frame clonotypes and omits some of them. The table lists approximately 190,000 clones, 70% to 85% of them singletons. Sequencing was done on a sample of PBMCs. Receptor source: a man aged 40-50 years in good health and CMV-seropositive.

This clone was picked up one time. This sequence joins TRBV6-1 and TRBJ1-6; 8 nucleotides match TRBD1. CDR3 length: 17 residues. V gave up 3 bases and J gave up 0 bases; unmatched junction bases: 4. The V gene's germline CDR1 is MNHNS and CDR2 SASEGT. The CDR3 sequence: CASSETGAGSYNSPLHF. The CDR3 DNA is TGTGCCAGCAGTGAGACAGGGGCGGGCTCCTATAATTCACCCCTCCACTTT.

With respect to this clone: Relative to the germline gene, one junction end is altered; a read error may explain this. This chain connects TRBV30 to TRBJ1-2; no reliable D call. The CDR3 runs to 14 residues. Germline V gene data show CDR1 as GTSNPN and CDR2 as SVGIG (reference sequence). The CDR3 DNA sequence: TGTGCCTGGGGTGTAAACCACGATGACTATGGCTACCCCTTC. Its protein product is CAWGVNHDDYGYPF.

The chain recombines TRBV6-1 with TRBJ2-1; TRBD1 agrees at 7 bases. Germline assignment: CDR1 MNHNS and CDR2 SASEGT. This CDR3 has 15 amino acids. Trimming cost V 6 bases and J 8 bases; bases outside gene matches: 13. CDR3: CASSPTGRRVDEQFF. The CDR3 DNA follows: TGTGCCAGCAGCCCGACAGGGCGCCGCGTGGATGAGCAGTTCTTC.

The rearrangement uses TRBV9 and TRBJ1-2; D gene ambiguous. The CDR3 is 15 residues long. Trimming cost V 2 bases and J 8 bases, with 19 bases left between them. The germline V gene encodes CDR1 SGDLS and CDR2 YYNGEE. The CDR3 sequence: CASSVGEGASGGYTF. As DNA, the CDR3 is TGTGCCAGCAGCGTGGGTGAGGGAGCTAGCGGAGGCTACACCTTC.

The chain is built from TRBV29-1 and TRBJ2-7; D is possibly TRBD1 (5 bases). The ends were cut back, 7 bases at V and 0 bases at J, with 22 bases in the middle. CDR1 is SQVTM and CDR2 is ANQGSEA in the germline V gene. CDR3 length: 16 residues. The chain's CDR3 is CSDTQGSFLTSYEQYF. The CDR3 region has the DNA TGCAGCGATACCCAGGGTAGTTTTCTTACCTCCTACGAGCAGTACTTC.

The V call is TRBV13, the J call TRBJ2-3, with 10 bases matching TRBD2. The CDR3 consists of 17 residues. Germline V gene data show CDR1 as PRHDT and CDR2 as FYEKMQ (reference sequence). After removal of 0 bases from V and 6 bases from J, the junction contained 9 bases not matched to a gene. CDR3 in amino acids: CASSLGRLAGVADTQYF. The CDR3 nucleotides are TGTGCCAGCAGCTTAGGTAGGCTAGCGGGAGTGGCCGATACGCAGTATTTT.

The chain links TRBV2 to TRBJ1-1; 9 bases line up with TRBD1. This CDR3 has 16 amino acids. The germline CDR1 and CDR2 sequences are SNHLY and FYNNEI. Trimming at V came to 1 base and at J to 5 bases, leaving 8 bases not matched to a gene. The CDR3 here is CASSEEGTGMGTEAFF. CDR3 sequence (DNA): TGTGCCAGCAGTGAAGAGGGGACAGGGATGGGGACTGAAGCTTTCTTT. Looking up the rest from reference TRBV2 and TRBJ1-1 gives the full variable domain: EPEVTQTPSHQVTQMGQEVILRCVPISNHLYFYWYRQILGQKVEFLVSFYNNEISEKSEIFDDQFSVERPDGSNFTLKIRSTKLEDSAMYFCASSEEGTGMGTEAFFGQGTRLTVV.

The CDR3 loop reads CASSRGQGNTEAFF. The CDR3 DNA reads TGTGCCAGTAGTAGAGGACAGGGAAACACTGAAGCTTTCTTT. The V call is TRBV19, the J call TRBJ1-1; 8 positions agree with TRBD1. The germline V gene has CDR1 LNHDA and CDR2 SQIVND (reference sequence). The CDR3 length is 14 residues. The trim removed 4 bases at V and 2 bases at J, leaving 3 bases unmatched. Full variable domain (outside the CDR3, taken from reference TRBV19 and TRBJ1-1): DGGITQSPKYLFRKEGQNVTLSCEQNLNHDAMYWYRQDPGQGLRLIYYSQIVNDFQKGDIAEGYSVSREKKESFPLTVTSAQKNPTAFYLCASSRGQGNTEAFFGQGTRLTVV.

The gene calls are TRBV4-1 and TRBJ1-4, with 7 bases aligning to TRBD1. This CDR3 contains 15 residues. J lost 7 bases, V lost 3 bases, and 8 bases had no gene match. Germline CDR1 reads MGHRA; CDR2 reads YSYEKL. The CDR3 reads CASSQPGQRLEKLFF. DNA for the CDR3: TGCGCCAGCAGCCAGCCGGGACAGCGACTTGAAAAACTGTTTTTT.

J is TRBJ2-2 and V is TRBV7-2; 13 positions agree with TRBD2. The CDR3 extends over 16 amino acids. V was pared by 5 bases and J by 6 bases, with 6 bases of the junction left unmatched. CDR1 is SGHTA and CDR2 is FQGNSA in the germline V gene. The chain's CDR3 is CASSQPGLAGPGELFF. The CDR3 DNA reads as TGTGCCAGCAGCCAACCGGGACTAGCGGGGCCCGGGGAGCTGTTTTTT.

The chain employs TRBV5-6 and TRBJ2-7; TRBD2 matches 8 bases. CDR3 size: 14 residues. Germline-derived CDR1 and CDR2 are SGHDT and YYEEEE. With V trimmed by 6 bases and J by 4 bases, 9 bases remained unmatched. CDR3 nucleotide sequence: TGTGCCAGCACTACCGGGGGGGTTCCATACGAGCAGTACTTC. Amino acids: CASTTGGVPYEQYF.

This chain links TRBV27 with TRBJ1-5, with a weak D call TRBD1 (6 bases). CDR1 is MNHEY, CDR2 SMNVEV, per germline (reference sequence). The CDR3 contains 16 residues. Trimming cost V 5 bases and J 2 bases, with 16 bases left between them. CDR3 nucleotide sequence: TGTGCCAGCAGTCCATGGGACAAAATCGGCAATCAGCCCCAGCATTTT. This codes for CASSPWDKIGNQPQHF.

J is TRBJ2-3 and V is TRBV18, with 8 bases aligning to TRBD2. CDR1 and CDR2 from the germline V gene are KGHSH and LQKENI. The CDR3 runs 14 residues. J lost 6 bases, V lost 5 bases, and 7 bases had no gene match. The CDR3 spells CASSEGLAADTQYF. The DNA for the CDR3 is TGTGCCAGCTCAGAAGGACTAGCCGCGGATACGCAGTATTTT.

The chain links TRBV6-1 to TRBJ2-7; D may be TRBD1 (5 bases). The ends were cut back, 5 bases at V and 3 bases at J, with 11 bases in the middle. The CDR3 has 13 amino acids. Germline CDR1 MNHNS, CDR2 SASEGT. CDR3 in amino acids: CASSTRQSYEQYF. As DNA, the CDR3 is TGTGCCAGCAGTACCCGACAGAGCTACGAGCAGTACTTC.

The J gene is TRBJ2-7, the V gene TRBV30, with D hard to call. Germline V gene sequence: CDR1 GTSNPN, CDR2 SVGIG (reference sequence). This CDR3 has 13 residues. V was pared by 2 bases and J by 5 bases, with 13 bases between. CDR3 loop: CAWSPPVPDEQYF. CDR3 in DNA: TGTGCCTGGAGTCCCCCCGTCCCCGACGAGCAGTACTTC.

V is TRBV7-2 and J is TRBJ2-7, with D possibly matching TRBD1 (6 bases). The CDR3 is 17 amino acids. CDR1 is SGHTA, CDR2 FQGNSA, per germline. The V gene lost 5 bases and the J gene lost 6 bases, with 26 bases spanning the gap. CDR3: CASSTQGSHTRPTEQYF. DNA of the CDR3: TGTGCCAGCAGCACGCAGGGGTCCCACACGAGGCCCACCGAGCAGTACTTC.

In this sample, this clone turned up once. The gene calls are TRBV2 and TRBJ2-2, with 9 bases that match TRBD2. The germline V gene has CDR1 SNHLY and CDR2 FYNNEI. V lost 4 bases and J lost 3; bases outside the gene matches: 3. The CDR3 totals 15 residues. CDR3 in DNA: TGTGCCAGCAGTGTCAAGCGGGGGGACACCGGGGAGCTGTTTTTT. Encoded protein: CASSVKRGDTGELFF.

This clone was recorded a few times. The rearrangement uses TRBV4-3 and TRBJ2-1; 7 bases line up with TRBD2. Trimming at V came to 4 bases and at J to 0 bases, leaving 6 bases not matched to a gene. The CDR3 length is 16 residues. In germline, CDR1 is LGHNA, CDR2 YSLEER. The CDR3 nucleotides are TGCGCCAGCAGCCGAACTAGCGTGAGCTCCTACAATGAGCAGTTCTTC. Protein product: CASSRTSVSSYNEQFF.

This clone was counted a single time. The rearrangement joins TRBV6-7 to TRBJ2-5; 8 bases fit TRBD2. TRBV6-7 is filed as an ORF, its function uncertain. The CDR3 covers 16 residues. V shed 6 bases, J shed 5 bases, and the junction held 14 bases outside the gene matches. CDR3 sequence (DNA): TGTGCCAGCAGCCAGCGTGAGCGGGAGAGGGGGGAGACCCAGTACTTC. Amino acid sequence: CASSQRERERGETQYF.

This clone is a singleton in its sample. The V gene is TRBV29-1, the J gene TRBJ2-1; 13 bases map to TRBD2. The CDR3 covers 19 residues. The V segment lost 3 bases and the J segment 8 bases; nucleotides outside the gene matches: 19. Germline CDR1 and CDR2: SQVTM and ANQGSEA. CDR3 sequence reads: CSVDSQGQPGTSGIDEQFF. CDR3 coding DNA: TGCAGCGTTGATAGCCAAGGACAGCCTGGGACTAGCGGGATAGATGAGCAGTTCTTC.

This clone was observed a few times. The V gene is TRBV19, the J gene TRBJ2-1; 9 bases agree with TRBD1. The CDR3 sequence is 16 residues long. CDR1 is LNHDA, CDR2 SQIVND, per germline (reference sequence). Losses at the gene ends were 2 bases for V and 4 bases for J; bases not matched to a gene: 6. The chain's CDR3 is CASSILGQGLYNEQFF. CDR3 bases: TGTGCCAGTAGTATACTCGGACAGGGGCTATACAATGAGCAGTTCTTC.

This clone occurred a few times. The chain joins TRBV5-1 to TRBJ2-1; 9 bases match TRBD2. The V gene end was trimmed by 8 bases and the J gene end by 1 base; junction bases not matched to a gene: 4. The germline V gene encodes CDR1 SGHRS and CDR2 YFSETQ. The CDR3 covers 14 residues. The CDR3 nucleotides read TGCGCCAGTGCGGGGGGGCCATCCTACAATGAGCAGTTCTTC. Residues: CASAGGPSYNEQFF.

The V call is TRBV6-5, the J call TRBJ1-5, with a possible D match to TRBD1 (6 bases). CDR1 is MNHEY, CDR2 SVGAGI, per germline. Trimming took off 6 bases at V and 4 bases at J, with 16 bases between the two ends. The CDR3 sequence is 15 residues long. DNA of the CDR3: TGTGCCAGCAGGCCTCAGGGGTACCGGAATCAGCCCCAGCATTTT. It encodes CASRPQGYRNQPQHF.

Concerning this clone: Other DNA variants within this sample encode the same CDR3. The chain has TRBV5-1 and TRBJ1-5; a weak D match, TRBD1 (6 bases). The CDR3 runs 14 residues. The ends were cut back, 0 bases at V and 4 bases at J, with 8 bases in the middle. Germline CDR1 and CDR2: SGHRS and YFSETQ. CDR3 nucleotides: TGCGCCAGCAGCTTGGGAACAGGGAATCAGCCCCAGCATTTT. It is translated as CASSLGTGNQPQHF.

This chain joins TRBV19 and TRBJ2-7; 7 bases align to TRBD2. The CDR3 totals 14 residues. With V trimmed by 9 bases and J by 0 bases, 8 bases remained unmatched. Germline assignment: CDR1 LNHDA and CDR2 SQIVND (reference sequence). The CDR3 protein is CASLGGVCSYEQYF. For the CDR3, the DNA is TGTGCCAGCTTGGGGGGGGTGTGCTCCTACGAGCAGTACTTC.

This clone appeared once. V usage is TRBV5-1 and J usage is TRBJ1-1, with D possibly matching TRBD1 (6 bases). The V and J ends lost 4 bases and 0 bases respectively, with 10 bases between them. The V gene's germline CDR1 is SGHRS and CDR2 YFSETQ. The CDR3 sequence is 14 residues long. For the CDR3, the DNA is TGCGCCAGCAGCCAAGGACAGCTGAACACTGAAGCTTTCTTT. Translation: CASSQGQLNTEAFF.

The chain has TRBV6-1 and TRBJ2-3; 7 bases line up with TRBD1. Germline V lookup: CDR1 MNHNS, CDR2 SASEGT. V dropped 4 bases and J dropped 0; count of bases not matched to a gene: 7. This CDR3 is 16 amino acids long. The DNA for the CDR3 is TGTGCCAGCAGTGGAGGGACAGCTAAGAGCACAGATACGCAGTATTTT. Its translation: CASSGGTAKSTDTQYF.

V gene TRBV28 combines with J gene TRBJ2-1, with no clear D. Germline CDR1 and CDR2: MDHEN and SYDVKM. The CDR3 sequence is 13 residues long. Between the trimmed V and J ends, which lost 6 bases and 7 bases, there was a span of 13 bases. The CDR3 DNA sequence: TGTGCCAGCAGCTTAACTCTTAAAAATGAGCAGTTCTTC. This gives the protein CASSLTLKNEQFF.

The chain is built from TRBV6-1 and TRBJ2-3, with D tentatively TRBD1 (6 bases). The V end lost 1 base, the J end lost 2 bases, and 13 bases lay between the germline ends. This CDR3 spans 16 amino acids. CDR1 is MNHNS, CDR2 SASEGT, per germline. The CDR3 sequence is CASSEGTGSNTDTQYF. The CDR3 nucleotides read TGTGCCAGCAGTGAAGGAACAGGGTCAAACACAGATACGCAGTATTTT.

V usage is TRBV14 and J usage is TRBJ2-3; D gene uncertain. The CDR3 covers 12 residues. Germline CDR1 and CDR2: SGHDN and FVKESK. Trimming removed 9 bases from V and 2 bases from J, with 9 bases in between. As DNA, the CDR3 is TGTGCCAGATTGCAGGACACAGATACGCAGTATTTT. Protein sequence: CARLQDTDTQYF.

V usage is TRBV5-1 and J usage is TRBJ2-7; 9 bases line up with TRBD1. J gave up 3 bases and V 2 bases, and 6 bases lay outside the gene matches. The length of the CDR3 is 15 residues. Germline-derived CDR1 and CDR2 are SGHRS and YFSETQ. Here the CDR3 reads CASSFGGTGHYEQYF. The DNA for the CDR3 is TGCGCCAGCAGCTTTGGTGGGACAGGGCACTACGAGCAGTACTTC.